This T cell receptor (beta chain) emerged from a study of blood T cell repertoires in COVID-19. The germline V gene has CDR1 LNHDA and CDR2 SQIVND (reference sequence). The CDR3 has 13 amino acids. The germline V and J ends were trimmed by 3 bases and 13 bases, with 16 bases remaining between them. Method: immunoSEQ multiplex PCR; TCRdb's copy keeps in-frame clones and lacks some. The profile covers 350,000 to 500,000 clones, with roughly 89% appearing a single time and 0.8% to 0.9% taken by the ten largest. Patients in Seattle were enrolled during active infection, then followed longitudinally. V gene TRBV19 combines with J gene TRBJ2-1, with no clear D. The sequence was collected from a man aged 18 to 30 with COVID-19, enrolled during active disease. Sequenced input: peripheral blood. Here the CDR3 reads CASSIGGSGSQFF. DNA for the CDR3: TGTGCCAGTAGTATCGGTGGTAGTGGTTCCCAGTTCTTC.